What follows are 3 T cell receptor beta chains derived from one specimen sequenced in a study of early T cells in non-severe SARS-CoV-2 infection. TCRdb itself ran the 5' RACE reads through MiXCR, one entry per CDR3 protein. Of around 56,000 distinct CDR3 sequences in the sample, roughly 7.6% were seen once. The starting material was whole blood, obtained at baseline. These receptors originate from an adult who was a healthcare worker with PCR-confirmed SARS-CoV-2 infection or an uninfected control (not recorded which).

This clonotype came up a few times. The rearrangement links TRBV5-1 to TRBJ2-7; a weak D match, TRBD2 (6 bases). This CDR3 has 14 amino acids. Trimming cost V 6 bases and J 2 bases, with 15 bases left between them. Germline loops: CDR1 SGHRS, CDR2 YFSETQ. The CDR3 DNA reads TGCGCCAGCACCACAGGACTACAAACCTACGAGCAGTACTTC. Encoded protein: CASTTGLQTYEQYF.

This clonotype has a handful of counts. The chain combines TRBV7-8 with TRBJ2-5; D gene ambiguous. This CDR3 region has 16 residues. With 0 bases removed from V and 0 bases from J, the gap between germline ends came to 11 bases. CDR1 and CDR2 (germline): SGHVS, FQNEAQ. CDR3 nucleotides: TGTGCCAGCAGCTTAGCGCTGGGGTCAGACCAAGAGACCCAGTACTTC. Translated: CASSLALGSDQETQYF.

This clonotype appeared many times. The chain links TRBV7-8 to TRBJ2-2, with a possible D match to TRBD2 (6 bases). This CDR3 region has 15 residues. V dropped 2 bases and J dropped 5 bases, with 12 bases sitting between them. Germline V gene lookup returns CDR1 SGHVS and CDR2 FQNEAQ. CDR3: CASSLMGSGTGELFF. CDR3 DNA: TGTGCCAGCAGCTTAATGGGGAGCGGGACCGGGGAGCTGTTTTTT.